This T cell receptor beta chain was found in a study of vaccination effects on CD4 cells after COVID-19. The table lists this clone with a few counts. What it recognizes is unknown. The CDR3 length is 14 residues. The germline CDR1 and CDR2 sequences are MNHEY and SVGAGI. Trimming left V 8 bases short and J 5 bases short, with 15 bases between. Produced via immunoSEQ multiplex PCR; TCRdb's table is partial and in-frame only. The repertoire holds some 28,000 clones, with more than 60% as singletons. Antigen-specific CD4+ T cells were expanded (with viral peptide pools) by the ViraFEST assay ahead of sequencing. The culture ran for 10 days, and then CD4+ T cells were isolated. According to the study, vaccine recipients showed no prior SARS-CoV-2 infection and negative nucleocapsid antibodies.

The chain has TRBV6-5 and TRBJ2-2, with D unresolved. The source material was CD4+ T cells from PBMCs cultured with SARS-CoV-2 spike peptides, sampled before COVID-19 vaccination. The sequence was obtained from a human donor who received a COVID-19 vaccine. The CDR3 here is CASGLPTETGELFF. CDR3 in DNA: TGTGCCAGCGGCCTTCCGACTGAAACCGGGGAGCTGTTTTTT.